A single count supports the clone carrying this T cell receptor beta chain. The data belong to a study of CD8 T cells in Susac syndrome. V lost 2 bases to trimming and J lost 8 bases, with 9 bases between them. Germline CDR1 is MNHEY and CDR2 is SVGAGI. This CDR3 region has 12 residues. A quantity of about 0.5 to 1 ug RNA underwent reverse transcription using random hexamers. A multiplex approach, immunoSEQ multiplex PCR, amplified TCR beta CDR3 across 54 Vbeta and 13 Jbeta. TCRdb re-analysed the immunoSEQ multiplex PCR reads in MiXCR, keeping a single row per CDR3 protein. The sample has about 200,000 distinct CDR3 sequences, 93% seen once. TCR beta sequences were obtained from blood CD8+ and CD4+ T cells. While CD8+ and CD4+ T cells were isolated negatively, TEMRA cells were enriched by FACS.

This TCR derives from a human donor in good health. Sequencing was performed on CD4+ T cells from PBMCs. The chain employs TRBV6-5 and TRBJ1-2; D perhaps matches TRBD1 (6 bases). CDR3 sequence (DNA): TGTGCCAGCAGTTACGGGGGCAGCGGCTACACCTTC. Encoded protein: CASSYGGSGYTF.